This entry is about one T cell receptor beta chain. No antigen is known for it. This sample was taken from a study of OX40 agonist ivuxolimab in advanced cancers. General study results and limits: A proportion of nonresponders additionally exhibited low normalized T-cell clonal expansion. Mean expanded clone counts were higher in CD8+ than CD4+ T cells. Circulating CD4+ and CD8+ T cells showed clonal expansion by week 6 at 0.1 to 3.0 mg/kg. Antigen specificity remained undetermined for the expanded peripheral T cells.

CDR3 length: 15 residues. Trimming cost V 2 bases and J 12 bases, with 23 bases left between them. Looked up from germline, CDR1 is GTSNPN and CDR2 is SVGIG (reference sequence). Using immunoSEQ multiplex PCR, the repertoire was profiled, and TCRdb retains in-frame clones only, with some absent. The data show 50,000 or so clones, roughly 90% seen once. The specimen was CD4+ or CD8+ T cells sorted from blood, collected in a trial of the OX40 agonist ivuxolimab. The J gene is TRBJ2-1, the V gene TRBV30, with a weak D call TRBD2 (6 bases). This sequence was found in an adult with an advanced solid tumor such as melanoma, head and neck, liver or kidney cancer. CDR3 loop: CAWSTTTGRAGRQFF. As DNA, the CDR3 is TGTGCCTGGAGTACGACCACGGGCCGGGCGGGAAGGCAGTTCTTC.